This passage covers 19 T cell receptor beta chains from one sample sequenced in a study of identical twins. MiXCR, applied by TCRdb to the 5' RACE reads, yields one record per CDR3 protein. The profile covers approximately 890,000 distinct CDR3 sequences, with around an eighth appearing a single time and about 1.6% taken by the ten largest. The sample also formed part of further work on yellow fever vaccine responses in identical twins.

The sample taken for sequencing was PBMCs. All receptors come from a woman aged 18-30 years in good health.

V is TRBV7-9 and J is TRBJ2-1, with a possible D match to TRBD2 (6 bases). The V and J ends lost 0 bases and 2 bases respectively, with 11 bases between them. Germline-derived CDR1 and CDR2 are SEHNR and FQNEAQ (reference sequence). The CDR3 covers 16 residues. The CDR3 coding sequence is TGTGCCAGCAGCTTAGCGGGGGGTAGCACCTACAATGAGCAGTTCTTC. Its translation: CASSLAGGSTYNEQFF.

The table lists this clonotype with many counts. The gene calls are TRBV5-1 and TRBJ1-5; D gene uncertain. Germline V gives CDR1 SGHRS, CDR2 YFSETQ. The CDR3 totals 14 residues. Trimming removed 4 bases from V and 11 bases from J, with 19 bases in between. The CDR3 region is CASSRGSSPWAQHF. The CDR3 DNA follows: TGCGCCAGCAGCCGTGGGTCTTCCCCTTGGGCCCAGCATTTT.

Worth noting for this clonotype: At one of its ends the junction is not consistent with the germline gene, which may arise from a read error. The genes are TRBV5-1 and TRBJ2-2; TRBD1 is a possible D gene (5 bases). Germline V gene data show CDR1 as SGHRS and CDR2 as YFSETQ. The CDR3 runs 15 residues. The CDR3 DNA follows: TGCGCCAGCAGCTTGGGTGGGGCGAAGACCGGGGAGCTGTTTTTT. Its protein is CASSLGGAKTGELFF.

This clonotype was seen a few times. The genes are TRBV28 and TRBJ2-1, with 11 bases identical to TRBD2. Germline lookup yields CDR1 MDHEN and CDR2 SYDVKM. The CDR3 covers 14 residues. The V segment lost 6 bases and the J segment 9 bases; nucleotides outside the gene matches: 7. In DNA, the CDR3 is TGTGCCAGCAGGGGTAGCGGGAGGGGGGGTGAGCAGTTCTTC. Its translation: CASRGSGRGGEQFF.

This clonotype appeared many times. CDR3 protein: CASSQGPAGTITGNTIYF. The CDR3 DNA reads as TGCGCCAGCAGCCAAGGTCCGGCAGGGACAATTACTGGAAACACCATATATTTT. J is TRBJ1-3 and V is TRBV4-1; tentatively, D is TRBD1 (6 bases). The V gene's germline CDR1 is MGHRA and CDR2 YSYEKL. V lost 1 base to trimming and J lost 2 bases, with 18 bases between them. The CDR3 contains 18 residues.

This clonotype was counted ten times or more. This CDR3 reads CASSLSRQLPGGEKLFF. Here the CDR3 DNA reads TGCGCCAGCAGCTTGTCCCGTCAGCTCCCGGGAGGTGAAAAACTGTTTTTT. The chain carries TRBV5-1 and TRBJ1-4; D is uncertain. Germline CDR1 reads SGHRS; CDR2 reads YFSETQ. This CDR3 comprises 17 residues. The V and J ends lost 1 base and 7 bases respectively, with 20 bases between them.

This clonotype was counted only a few times. This chain connects TRBV20-1 to TRBJ2-7; 7 nucleotides align to TRBD2. The length of the CDR3 is 14 residues. Trimming cost V 4 bases and J 3 bases; bases outside gene matches: 9. Germline V gene lookup returns CDR1 DFQATT and CDR2 SNEGSKA (reference sequence). The CDR3 coding sequence is TGCAGTGCTAATACCCAGCGGGACTTCTACGAGCAGTACTTC. This encodes CSANTQRDFYEQYF.

The chain uses TRBV6-1 and TRBJ1-1, with a possible D match to TRBD1 (6 bases). Per the germline V gene, CDR1 is MNHNS and CDR2 is SASEGT. There are 15 residues in the CDR3. Trimming stripped 6 bases from V and 1 base from J, with 15 bases between. CDR3 DNA sequence: TGTGCCAGCAGCACATCGACAGGACCGAACACTGAAGCTTTCTTT. Translation: CASSTSTGPNTEAFF.

The chain joins TRBV19 to TRBJ2-7, with a tentative D call TRBD2 (6 bases). Per germline, CDR1 LNHDA and CDR2 SQIVND (reference sequence). V lost 4 bases to trimming and J lost 3 bases, with 13 bases between them. This CDR3 has 14 residues. The CDR3 coding sequence is TGTGCCAGTAGTACGCCAGGACTACACTACGAGCAGTACTTC. Its translation is CASSTPGLHYEQYF.

This clonotype showed up many times. The chain is built from TRBV12-3 or TRBV12-4 and TRBJ1-3; D remains ambiguous. V lost 7 bases and J lost 4, with 11 bases in between. CDR3 length: 13 amino acids. The CDR3 reads CASTRTWGNTIYF. In DNA form, the CDR3 reads TGTGCCAGCACCCGGACGTGGGGAAACACCATATATTTT.

The chain combines TRBV28 with TRBJ1-6, with 7 bases lining up with TRBD1. Germline V CDR1 and CDR2: MDHEN, SYDVKM. This CDR3 comprises 14 residues. J was trimmed by 7 bases and V by 7 bases; bases with no gene match: 7. Here the CDR3 reads CASILDRSNSPLHF. The CDR3 DNA follows: TGTGCCAGCATCCTGGACAGGTCAAATTCACCCCTCCACTTT.

This clonotype has at least ten counts. This chain uses TRBV28 with TRBJ1-1, with D unclear. Trimming left V 1 base short and J 0 bases short, with 3 bases between. This CDR3 comprises 13 residues. Germline CDR1 and CDR2: MDHEN and SYDVKM. The CDR3 DNA follows: TGTGCCAGCAGTTTATTCCTGAACACTGAAGCTTTCTTT. This sequence encodes CASSLFLNTEAFF. The full variable domain, its missing parts supplied by reference TRBV28 and TRBJ1-1, is DVKVTQSSRYLVKRTGEKVFLECVQDMDHENMFWYRQDPGLGLRLIYFSYDVKMKEKGDIPEGYSVSREKKERFSLILESASTNQTSMYLCASSLFLNTEAFFGQGTRLTVV.

This chain uses TRBV20-1 with TRBJ2-1; TRBD2 is a possible D gene (6 bases). This CDR3 spans 14 amino acids. V gave up 1 base and J gave up 4 bases, with 11 bases separating them. Germline V gene sequence: CDR1 DFQATT, CDR2 SNEGSKA (reference sequence). Here the CDR3 DNA reads TGCAGTGCTAGAGGCGGGATGGGGTACAATGAGCAGTTCTTC. It translates to CSARGGMGYNEQFF.

This chain links TRBV5-1 with TRBJ2-1; 13 nucleotides match TRBD2. The CDR3 spans 15 residues. V dropped 4 bases and J dropped 8; count of bases not matched to a gene: 6. Germline assignment: CDR1 SGHRS and CDR2 YFSETQ. The CDR3 region is CASSPGTSGTDEQFF. CDR3 bases: TGCGCCAGCAGCCCGGGGACTAGCGGGACAGATGAGCAGTTCTTC.

A single count supports this clonotype. This sequence joins TRBV10-3 and TRBJ2-5; 15 bases match TRBD2. The J segment lost 4 bases and the V segment lost 3 bases, leaving 3 bases of the junction unmatched. The germline V gene has CDR1 ENHRY and CDR2 SYGVKD. The CDR3 has 16 residues. The CDR3 here is CAISDRTSGRGETQYF. CDR3 nucleotide sequence: TGTGCCATCAGTGATCGGACTAGCGGGAGGGGAGAGACCCAGTACTTC.

J is TRBJ2-1 and V is TRBV12-3 or TRBV12-4, with D hard to call. V shed 7 bases and J shed 4 bases, with 14 bases lying between them. The CDR3 is made up of 14 amino acids. CDR3 sequence: CASTQQSFYNEQFF. In nucleotides, the CDR3 is TGTGCCAGCACCCAACAGAGCTTTTACAATGAGCAGTTCTTC.

This chain uses TRBV12-3 or TRBV12-4 with TRBJ2-1; D uncertain. V lost 2 bases and J 0 bases, leaving 8 bases between the germline ends. The CDR3 has 15 amino acids. The CDR3 DNA reads as TGTGCCAGCAGTTTAAGCTGGAGCTCCTACAATGAGCAGTTCTTC. It is translated as CASSLSWSSYNEQFF.

Only a few counts were recorded for this clonotype. V is TRBV7-9 and J is TRBJ1-6; no reliable D call. Germline V lookup: CDR1 SEHNR, CDR2 FQNEAQ (reference sequence). The CDR3 consists of 13 residues. Trimming removed 5 bases at V and 5 bases at J, with 7 bases between. CDR3 sequence: CASSGHNNSPLHF. CDR3 sequence (DNA): TGTGCCAGCAGCGGGCATAATAATTCACCCCTCCACTTT.

The J gene is TRBJ2-3, the V gene TRBV20-1; D might be TRBD2 (7 bases). This CDR3 contains 15 residues. V was pared by 1 base and J by 3 bases, with 14 bases between. The germline V gene encodes CDR1 DFQATT and CDR2 SNEGSKA (reference sequence). CDR3 DNA sequence: TGCAGTGCTAGAGGTGTCAGGGGAGGGACAGATACGCAGTATTTT. Amino acids: CSARGVRGGTDTQYF.